Below are 3 T cell receptor beta chains sequenced from a single sample in a study of blood T cell repertoires in COVID-19. Using immunoSEQ multiplex PCR, the repertoire was profiled, and TCRdb retains in-frame clones only, with some absent. The data show about 230,000 clones, roughly 88% seen once. The sample was PBMCs or T cells enriched from blood (not recorded which). The receptors were sampled from a woman aged 40-49 years with acute COVID-19.

The chain uses TRBV4-3 and TRBJ1-6, with D uncertain. Between the trimmed V and J ends, which lost 1 base and 11 bases, there was a span of 9 bases. This CDR3 has 13 residues. Germline assignment: CDR1 LGHNA and CDR2 YSLEER. For the CDR3, the DNA is TGCGCCAGCAGCCAAGGACGGGAGACACCCCTCCACTTT. Protein: CASSQGRETPLHF.

CDR3 sequence: CASSREGRNEQFF. For the CDR3, the DNA is TGCGCCAGCAGTCGAGAAGGCAGGAATGAGCAGTTCTTC. The V and J genes are TRBV4-1 and TRBJ2-1; D is uncertain. Germline CDR1 and CDR2: MGHRA and YSYEKL. This CDR3 is 13 amino acids long. V was cut by 6 bases and J by 7 bases, with 13 bases left in between.

The chain has TRBV5-4 and TRBJ2-7, with unresolved D. The CDR3 runs 12 residues. The germline gives CDR1 SGHNT, CDR2 YYREEE (reference sequence). Trimming removed 0 bases at V and 3 bases at J, with 4 bases between. This CDR3 reads CASSLDGYEQYF. The CDR3 DNA is TGTGCCAGCAGCTTGGACGGCTACGAGCAGTACTTC.